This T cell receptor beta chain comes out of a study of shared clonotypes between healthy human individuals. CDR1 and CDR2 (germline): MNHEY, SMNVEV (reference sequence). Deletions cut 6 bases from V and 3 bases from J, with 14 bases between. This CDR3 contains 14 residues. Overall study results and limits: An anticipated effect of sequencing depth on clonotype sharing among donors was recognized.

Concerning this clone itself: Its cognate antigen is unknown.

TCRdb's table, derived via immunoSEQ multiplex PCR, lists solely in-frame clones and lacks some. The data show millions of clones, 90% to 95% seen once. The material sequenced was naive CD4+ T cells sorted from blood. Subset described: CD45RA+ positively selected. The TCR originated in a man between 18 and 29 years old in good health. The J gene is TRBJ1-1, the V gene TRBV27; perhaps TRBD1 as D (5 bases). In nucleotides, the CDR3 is TGTGCCAGCAGGAAGGTTGTCAGGGACACTGAAGCTTTCTTT. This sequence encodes CASRKVVRDTEAFF.